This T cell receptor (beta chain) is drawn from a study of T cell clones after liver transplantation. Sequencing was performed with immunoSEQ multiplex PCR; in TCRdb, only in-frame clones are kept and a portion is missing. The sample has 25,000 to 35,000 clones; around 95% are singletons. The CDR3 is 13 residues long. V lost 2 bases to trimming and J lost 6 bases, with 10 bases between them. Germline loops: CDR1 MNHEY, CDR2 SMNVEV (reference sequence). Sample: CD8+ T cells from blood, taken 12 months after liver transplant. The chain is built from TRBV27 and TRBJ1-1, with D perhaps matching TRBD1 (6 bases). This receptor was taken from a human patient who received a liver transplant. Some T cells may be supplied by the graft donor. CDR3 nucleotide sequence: TGTGCCAGCAGTTTACCGGGGGCCCCTGAAGCTTTCTTT. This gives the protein CASSLPGAPEAFF.